This T cell receptor beta chain emerged from a study of T cells in Graves' hyperthyroidism and ophthalmopathy. This clonotype has a handful of counts. Diagnoses were made from clinical symptoms, serum measures (thyroxine and TRAb), thyroid ultrasound and orbital computed tomography. Using around 10 ml of fresh peripheral blood, PBMCs were prepared. This CDR3 contains 11 residues. CDR1 is SQVTM, CDR2 ANQGSEA, per germline. The ends were cut back, 6 bases at V and 6 bases at J, with 11 bases in the middle. Amplification of TCR beta CDR3 regions was performed using RNA transcripts as template. HTBI primers were employed in a first-round RT-PCR of the TCR CDR3. TCRdb fed the multiplex PCR reads into MiXCR, producing one record per CDR3 protein. The sample gives roughly 700,000 distinct CDR3 sequences, roughly 17% of which show up once; about 16% is in the top ten.

The chain employs TRBV29-1 and TRBJ1-2, with D unresolved. The sample taken for sequencing was blood. The origin of this receptor is a man over 45 with Graves' hyperthyroidism. The CDR3 region is CSVKGSNGYTF. Written as DNA, the CDR3 is TGCAGCGTAAAGGGCTCGAATGGCTACACCTTC.